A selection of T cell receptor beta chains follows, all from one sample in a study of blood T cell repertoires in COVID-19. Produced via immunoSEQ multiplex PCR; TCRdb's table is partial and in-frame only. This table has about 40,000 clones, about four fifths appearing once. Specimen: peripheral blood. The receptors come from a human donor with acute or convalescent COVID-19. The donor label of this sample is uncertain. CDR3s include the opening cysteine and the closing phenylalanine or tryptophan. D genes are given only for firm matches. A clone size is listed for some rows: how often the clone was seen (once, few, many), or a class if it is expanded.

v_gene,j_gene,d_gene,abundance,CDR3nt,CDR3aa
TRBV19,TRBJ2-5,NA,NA,TGTGCCAGTAGTATCGGACAGGGAGGGCGCCAAGAGACCCAGTACTTC,CASSIGQGGRQETQYF
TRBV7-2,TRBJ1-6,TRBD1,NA,TGTGCCAGCAGCTCTCAGACAGGGCCCTATGAGTCACCCCTCCACTTT,CASSSQTGPYESPLHF
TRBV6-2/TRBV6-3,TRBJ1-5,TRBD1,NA,TGTGCCAGCAGTTACTTGGGACAGGGGAATCAGCCCCAGCATTTT,CASSYLGQGNQPQHF
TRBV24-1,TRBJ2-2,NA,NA,TGTGCCACCAGTGACCCGGGACTCCCAATAACCGGGGAGCTGTTTTTT,CATSDPGLPITGELFF
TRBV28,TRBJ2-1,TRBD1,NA,TGTGCCAGCAGGCCGGGACAGGGGCCCTACAATGAGCAGTTCTTC,CASRPGQGPYNEQFF
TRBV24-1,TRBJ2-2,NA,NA,TGTGCCACCAGGGGACACCTGAACACCGGGGAGCTGTTTTTT,CATRGHLNTGELFF
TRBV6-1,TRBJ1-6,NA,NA,TGTGCCAGCAGTGATGGCGGGGCGGTCTACAATTCACCCCTCCACTTT,CASSDGGAVYNSPLHF
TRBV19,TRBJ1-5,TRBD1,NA,TGTGCCACCCAAGACAGGGGGTATCAGCCCCAGCATTTT,CATQDRGYQPQHF
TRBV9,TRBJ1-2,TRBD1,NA,TGTGCCAGCAGCCCCAGGGACAGGGGGCCTTGGGATGGCTACACCTTC,CASSPRDRGPWDGYTF
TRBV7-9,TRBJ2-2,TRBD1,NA,TGTGCCAGCAGCTTTATGACAGGGGGCAACACCGGGGAGCTGTTTTTT,CASSFMTGGNTGELFF
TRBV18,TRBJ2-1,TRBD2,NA,TGTGCCAGCTCACCACTAGGGCTAGCGGGCAAAGCGGCCTACAATGAGCAGTTCTTC,CASSPLGLAGKAAYNEQFF
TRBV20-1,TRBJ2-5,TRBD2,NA,TGCAGTGCTAGTCCGGGACTAGCGGGAAAATCGTACTTC,CSASPGLAGKSYF
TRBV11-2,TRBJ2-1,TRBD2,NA,TGTGCCACTACCTCGGGACTAGTCTACAATGAGCAGTTCTTC,CATTSGLVYNEQFF
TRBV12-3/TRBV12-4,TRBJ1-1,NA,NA,TGTGCCAGCAGGTGGAGTCGGACTGAAGCTTTCTTT,CASRWSRTEAFF
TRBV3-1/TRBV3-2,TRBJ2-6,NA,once,TGTGCCAGCAGCCTCCGGGTTGGCTCTGGGGCCAACGTCCTGACTTTC,CASSLRVGSGANVLTF
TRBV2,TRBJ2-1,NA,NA,TGTGCCAGCAGTGAATTCCAGGGGGGATATCTGAGGTGGAAATTCTTC,CASSEFQGGYLRWKFF
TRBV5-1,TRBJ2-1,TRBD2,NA,TGCGCCAGCAGCCCCGGACTAGCGGGAGGGGACATGGATGAGCAGTTCTTC,CASSPGLAGGDMDEQFF
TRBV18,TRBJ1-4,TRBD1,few,TGTGCCAGCTCACCGCCCGGACAGGGTTTAGAAAAACTGTTTTTT,CASSPPGQGLEKLFF
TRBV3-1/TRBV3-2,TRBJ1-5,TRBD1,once,TGTGCCAGCAGCCAAGGGACAGGGATAAGCAATCAGCCCCAGCATTTT,CASSQGTGISNQPQHF
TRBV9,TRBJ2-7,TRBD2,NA,TGTGCCAGCAGCGCCGATCTAACTAGCGGGAGGGCTCAGCAGTACTTC,CASSADLTSGRAQQYF
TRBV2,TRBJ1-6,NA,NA,TGTGCCAGCAGTGATCAGGCAGAACGGAATTCACCCCTCCACTTT,CASSDQAERNSPLHF
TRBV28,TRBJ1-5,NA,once,TGTGCCAGCAGGCCTATTAGGGGGGGGTTTAATCAGCCCCAGCATTTT,CASRPIRGGFNQPQHF
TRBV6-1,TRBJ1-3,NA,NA,TGTGCCAGCAGTGAACAGTTGGTTGGAAACACCATATATTTT,CASSEQLVGNTIYF
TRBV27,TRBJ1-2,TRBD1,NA,TGTGCCAGCCGGCCCCAGGGGGAGTATGGCTACACCTTC,CASRPQGEYGYTF
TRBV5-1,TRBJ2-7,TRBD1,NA,TGCGCCAGCAGCTGGGGAGGGACAGGGATATACGAGCAGTACTTC,CASSWGGTGIYEQYF
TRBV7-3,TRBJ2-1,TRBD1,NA,TGTGCCAGCAGCCCAGAGACAGGGACTGAGCAGTTCTTC,CASSPETGTEQFF
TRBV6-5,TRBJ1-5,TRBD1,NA,TGTGCCAGCAGTAAAAGACAGGGCCTCGATCAGCCCCAGCATTTT,CASSKRQGLDQPQHF